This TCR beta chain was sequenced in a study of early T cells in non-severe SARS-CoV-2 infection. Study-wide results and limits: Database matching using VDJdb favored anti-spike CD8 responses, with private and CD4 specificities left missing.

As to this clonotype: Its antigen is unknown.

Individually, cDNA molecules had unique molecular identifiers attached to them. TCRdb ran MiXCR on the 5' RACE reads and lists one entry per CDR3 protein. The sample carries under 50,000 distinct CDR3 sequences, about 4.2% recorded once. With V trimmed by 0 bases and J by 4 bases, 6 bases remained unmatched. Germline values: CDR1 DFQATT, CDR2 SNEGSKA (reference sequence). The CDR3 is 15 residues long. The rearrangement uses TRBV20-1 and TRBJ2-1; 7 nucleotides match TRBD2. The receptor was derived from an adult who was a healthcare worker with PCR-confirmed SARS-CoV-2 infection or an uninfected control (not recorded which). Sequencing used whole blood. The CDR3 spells CSARDLGGGYNEQFF. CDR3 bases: TGCAGTGCTAGAGACCTGGGCGGGGGATACAATGAGCAGTTCTTC.